This passage covers 23 T cell receptor beta chains from one sample sequenced in a study of response to subunit inactivated influenza vaccine. TCRdb analysed the RT-PCR reads with MiXCR anew, one entry per CDR3 protein. The sample shows hundreds of thousands of distinct CDR3 sequences, 22% of them seen only once. The input for sequencing was PBMCs from blood, taken about 20 months after vaccination. These receptors originate from a man in his fifties or sixties who received an inactivated influenza vaccine.

V and J are TRBV20-1 and TRBJ2-7; 10 bases match TRBD1. V lost 6 bases, J lost 1 base, and 6 bases stayed unmatched. Germline values: CDR1 DFQATT, CDR2 SNEGSKA (reference sequence). This CDR3 contains 14 residues. The DNA of the CDR3 is TGCAGTGCGACCCGGACAGGGGGGTCCTACGAGCAGTACTTC. Protein product: CSATRTGGSYEQYF.

This clonotype was found many times. The V call is TRBV4-3, the J call TRBJ1-6; a possible D gene is TRBD1 (5 bases). V was shortened by 5 bases and J by 9 bases, with 11 bases between the two germline ends. Germline V gene sequence: CDR1 LGHNA, CDR2 YSLEER. CDR3 length: 13 amino acids. CDR3 coding DNA: TGCGCCAGCAGCAGGCAGGGAGGTTCACCCCTCCACTTT. Translation: CASSRQGGSPLHF.

There are a few counts of this clonotype. The CDR3 loop reads CASRRTSGGTGELFF. The CDR3 DNA is TGTGCCAGCAGACGGACTAGCGGGGGCACCGGGGAGCTGTTTTTT. V gene TRBV6-1 combines with J gene TRBJ2-2; 13 bases align to TRBD2. Trimming cost V 6 bases and J 4 bases; bases outside gene matches: 2. The CDR3 sequence is 15 residues long. The germline V gene has CDR1 MNHNS and CDR2 SASEGT.

V gene TRBV10-3 combines with J gene TRBJ2-2; tentatively, D is TRBD1 (6 bases). Looked up from germline, CDR1 is ENHRY and CDR2 is SYGVKD. V was pared by 6 bases and J by 5 bases, with 13 bases between. CDR3 length: 14 amino acids. The CDR3 region is CAISGKGQTGELFF. CDR3 sequence (DNA): TGTGCCATCAGCGGTAAAGGACAGACCGGGGAGCTGTTTTTT.

The rearrangement uses TRBV18 and TRBJ2-3; 10 bases fit TRBD2. V was clipped by 3 bases and J by 0 bases; unmatched bases: 6. The germline V gene has CDR1 KGHSH and CDR2 LQKENI. The CDR3 spans 17 residues. The CDR3 sequence: CASSPLAGGTSTDTQYF. In DNA form, the CDR3 reads TGTGCCAGCTCACCGTTAGCGGGGGGAACGAGCACAGATACGCAGTATTTT.

This clonotype was recorded a few times. This chain joins TRBV18 and TRBJ1-3; D possibly corresponds to TRBD1 (5 bases). CDR1 is KGHSH and CDR2 is LQKENI in the germline V gene. Trimming removed 2 bases at V and 0 bases at J, with 17 bases between. The CDR3 runs to 18 residues. The CDR3 sequence: CASSPEFAGSASGNTIYF. The CDR3 DNA sequence: TGTGCCAGCTCACCAGAGTTTGCAGGGAGTGCCTCTGGAAACACCATATATTTT.

The rearrangement joins TRBV7-9 to TRBJ2-5; the D is unclear. The CDR3 loop spans 15 amino acids. The V end was cut by 5 bases, the J end by 3 bases, with 16 bases between. From germline, CDR1 is SEHNR and CDR2 FQNEAQ (reference sequence). CDR3 sequence reads: CASSPPRGQEETQYF. CDR3 bases: TGTGCCAGCAGCCCCCCCCGTGGCCAGGAAGAGACCCAGTACTTC.

V is TRBV28 and J is TRBJ1-2, with 7 bases that match TRBD1. Germline lookup yields CDR1 MDHEN and CDR2 SYDVKM. The ends lost 10 bases at V and 2 bases at J; junction bases unmatched: 10. CDR3 size: 14 residues. CDR3 region: CAILDRTTNYGYTF. CDR3 bases: TGTGCCATCCTGGACAGGACTACGAACTATGGCTACACCTTC.

The rearrangement links TRBV29-1 to TRBJ2-2; TRBD1 aligns across 9 bases. Germline V CDR1 and CDR2: SQVTM, ANQGSEA. V shed 7 bases, J shed 10 bases, and the junction held 7 bases outside the gene matches. The CDR3 loop spans 12 amino acids. CDR3 in DNA: TGCAGCGCCCGACAGGGGGGTTTGGAGCTGTTTTTT. It yields the protein CSARQGGLELFF.

The table lists this clonotype with a few counts. The chain has TRBV7-8 and TRBJ2-3; no clear D gene. From germline, CDR1 is SGHVS and CDR2 FQNEAQ. V lost 5 bases, J lost 6 bases, and 9 bases lay in between. The CDR3 totals 12 residues. This CDR3 reads CASSPTGDTQYF. Written as DNA, the CDR3 is TGTGCCAGCAGCCCCACCGGGGATACGCAGTATTTT.

This clonotype showed up just a few times. This sequence joins TRBV6-5 and TRBJ2-5; D unclear. The CDR3 contains 13 residues. With 4 bases removed from V and 7 bases from J, the gap between germline ends came to 13 bases. The V gene's germline CDR1 is MNHEY and CDR2 SVGAGI. The CDR3 coding sequence is TGTGCCAGCAGTTCTCGCTCTCAGGCGACCCAGTACTTC. It translates to CASSSRSQATQYF.

The CDR3 nucleotides are TGTGCCAGCAGGCGCCGGGACGGCTATAGCAATCAGCCCCAGCATTTT. It specifies CASRRRDGYSNQPQHF. The rearrangement uses TRBV12-3 or TRBV12-4 and TRBJ1-5; D possibly corresponds to TRBD1 (5 bases). The CDR3 sequence is 16 residues long. Trimming took 6 bases from V and 0 from J, leaving 15 bases between them.

The chain carries TRBV5-1 and TRBJ1-1, with unresolved D. Germline CDR1 reads SGHRS; CDR2 reads YFSETQ. The CDR3 covers 16 residues. Trimming took off 1 base at V and 0 bases at J, with 13 bases between the two ends. CDR3 bases: TGCGCCAGCAGCTTGATGAGTAAGAGCATGAACACTGAAGCTTTCTTT. It yields the protein CASSLMSKSMNTEAFF.

This clonotype was counted between two and nine times. The rearrangement links TRBV4-3 to TRBJ2-7, with TRBD1 identical over 10 bases. Trimming removed 0 bases from V and 0 bases from J; junction bases left unmatched: 8. CDR3 length equals 18 residues. Germline lookup yields CDR1 LGHNA and CDR2 YSLEER. Written as DNA, the CDR3 is TGCGCCAGCAGCCAAGACGGACAGGGGGGCCCAAGCTCCTACGAGCAGTACTTC. Its protein is CASSQDGQGGPSSYEQYF.

The V and J genes are TRBV16 and TRBJ1-4; no clear D gene. Between the trimmed V and J ends, which lost 0 bases and 4 bases, there was a span of 9 bases. This CDR3 is 15 amino acids long. The germline V gene encodes CDR1 KGHSY and CDR2 FQNENV. The CDR3 here is CASSQSSGFNEKLFF. The CDR3 bases are TGTGCCAGCAGCCAATCCTCGGGGTTTAATGAAAAACTGTTTTTT.

This clonotype has only a few counts. V gene TRBV5-4 combines with J gene TRBJ2-7, with D unresolved. CDR3 length equals 14 residues. V was trimmed by 4 bases and J by 2 bases, leaving 13 bases between them. In germline, CDR1 is SGHNT, CDR2 YYREEE (reference sequence). The CDR3 sequence: CASSDVGRAYEQYF. CDR3 nucleotides: TGTGCCAGCAGCGACGTAGGGCGCGCCTACGAGCAGTACTTC.

The table lists this clonotype with a few counts. This chain uses TRBV4-2 with TRBJ1-1; tentative D call: TRBD1 (5 bases). Per the germline V gene, CDR1 is LGHNA and CDR2 is YNFKEQ. CDR3 size: 13 residues. Trimming removed 8 bases from V and 2 bases from J, with 12 bases in between. CDR3 protein: CASRQPTNTEAFF. The CDR3 DNA is TGTGCCAGCCGACAGCCCACCAACACTGAAGCTTTCTTT.

There are many counts of this clonotype. The chain employs TRBV4-2 and TRBJ2-3; D is uncertain. Trimming took 1 base from V and 6 from J, leaving 11 bases between them. CDR3 length equals 14 residues. CDR1 is LGHNA and CDR2 is YNFKEQ in the germline V gene. Here the CDR3 DNA reads TGTGCCAGCAGCCAAGGTCTTGTATCTGATACGCAGTATTTT. Its protein is CASSQGLVSDTQYF.

The genes are TRBV2 and TRBJ1-5; D might be TRBD1 (6 bases). The CDR3 sequence is 13 residues long. CDR1 and CDR2 from the germline V gene are SNHLY and FYNNEI. V lost 10 bases to trimming and J lost 0 bases, with 10 bases between them. The CDR3 nucleotides are TGTGCCACGACAGGTTATAGCAATCAGCCCCAGCATTTT. Protein product: CATTGYSNQPQHF.

This clonotype was counted only a few times. J is TRBJ1-1 and V is TRBV5-6, with no clear D. CDR3 length: 13 residues. The V gene lost 2 bases and the J gene lost 1 base, with 6 bases spanning the gap. The V gene's germline CDR1 is SGHDT and CDR2 YYEEEE. CDR3 in amino acids: CASSFFRNTEAFF. The CDR3 DNA reads TGTGCCAGCAGCTTTTTCCGGAACACTGAAGCTTTCTTT.

The chain is built from TRBV3-1 and TRBJ1-2, with 9 bases fitting TRBD1. Trimming removed 5 bases from V and 4 bases from J; junction bases left unmatched: 8. Looked up from germline, CDR1 is LGHDT and CDR2 is YNNKEL (reference sequence). The CDR3 is 15 residues long. The CDR3 spells CASSKTGQGTYGYTF. CDR3 nucleotides: TGTGCCAGCAGCAAAACCGGACAGGGGACCTATGGCTACACCTTC. Together with reference TRBV3-1 and TRBJ1-2, the CDR3 gives the full variable domain: DTAVSQTPKYLVTQMGNDKSIKCEQNLGHDTMYWYKQDSKKFLKIMFSYNNKELIINETVPNRFSPKSPDKAHLNLHINSLELGDSAVYFCASSKTGQGTYGYTFGSGTRLTVV.

Regarding this clonotype: Because it lacks the conserved phenylalanine or tryptophan at the end, this CDR3 is likely a read error. The rearrangement links TRBV23-1 to TRBJ1-5; D unresolved. TRBV23-1 falls under the ORF class, with uncertain function. V lost 7 bases to trimming and J lost 1 base, with 17 bases between them. CDR3 length equals 16 residues. The CDR3 reads CASTPVEVSSNQPQHC. CDR3 nucleotides: TGCGCCAGCACCCCCGTAGAGGTTTCGAGCAATCAGCCCCAGCATTGT.

This clonotype was observed a few times. The V and J genes are TRBV12-3 or TRBV12-4 and TRBJ2-2; D is unresolved. Trimming removed 3 bases at V and 6 bases at J, with 5 bases between. The CDR3 is 12 amino acids. This CDR3 reads CASSFGPGELFF. In DNA, the CDR3 is TGTGCCAGCAGTTTCGGACCCGGGGAGCTGTTTTTT.